These 6 T cell receptor beta chains were all obtained from the same sample, sequenced in a study of T cell responses to AZD1222 COVID-19 vaccine (dated by TCRdb to the early 2020s). Libraries were made using the immunoSEQ multiplex PCR assay. Not all clones reach the TCRdb copy of this immuneACCESS table, which keeps in-frame sequences only. Checked studies attribute under half of the gap to unresolved V genes and leave the rest unexplained. The table for this sample lists 100,000 or so clones; more than 75% of them were counted only once. The ten largest clones take up roughly 10% of the sample. Taken with the paper, the label for time point translates to: about 28 days (+/-7) after the second vaccine dose. Here the sequenced sample was peripheral blood, taken 28 days after the second AZD1222 dose. These receptors were obtained from an adult who received the AZD1222 COVID-19 vaccine.

The chain has TRBV19 and TRBJ2-1; 8 bases align to TRBD2. The CDR3 has 17 amino acids. V dropped 3 bases and J dropped 4; count of bases not matched to a gene: 11. From germline, CDR1 is LNHDA and CDR2 SQIVND (reference sequence). CDR3 sequence: CASSMSGGRDWYNEQFF. CDR3 bases: TGTGCCAGTAGTATGTCGGGGGGGCGGGATTGGTACAATGAGCAGTTCTTC.

The V call is TRBV21-1, the J call TRBJ2-7; the table assigns TRBD2, which was not confirmed against the DNA. TRBV21-1 is shown as a pseudogene. CDR3 length equals 16 residues. The chain's CDR3 is CASSNTGTSGGIGQYF. Here the CDR3 DNA reads TGTGCCAGCAGCAACACCGGGACTAGCGGGGGCATCGGGCAGTACTTC.

V and J are TRBV7-9 and TRBJ2-7; 7 bases are a match to TRBD2. CDR3 length: 14 residues. CDR1 is SEHNR, CDR2 FQNEAQ, per germline (reference sequence). V lost 3 bases and J lost 0; bases outside the gene matches: 2. The CDR3 here is CASSFREGSYEQYF. The DNA for the CDR3 is TGTGCCAGCAGCTTCAGGGAGGGCTCCTACGAGCAGTACTTC.

The genes are TRBV18 and TRBJ2-5, with D unresolved. The CDR3 loop spans 15 amino acids. Trimming stripped 1 base from V and 3 bases from J, with 12 bases between. CDR1 and CDR2 (germline): KGHSH, LQKENI. For the CDR3, the DNA is TGTGCCAGCTCACCACGGCCTGGGGTAGAAGAGACCCAGTACTTC. Translation gives CASSPRPGVEETQYF.

The CDR3 is CASSRDSREGNEQFF. The CDR3 DNA follows: TGTGCCAGCAGCCGCGACTCGCGGGAGGGGAATGAGCAGTTCTTC. The chain employs TRBV7-2 and TRBJ2-1; 9 nucleotides line up with TRBD2. CDR1 is SGHTA and CDR2 is FQGNSA in the germline V gene. The length of the CDR3 is 15 residues. With V trimmed by 5 bases and J by 7 bases, 9 bases remained unmatched.

Concerning this clone itself: Other DNA sequences from this sample encode an identical CDR3 as well. The genes are TRBV20-1 and TRBJ1-1, with TRBD1 as a possible D gene (5 bases). CDR1 and CDR2 (germline): DFQATT, SNEGSKA (reference sequence). V lost 6 bases and J lost 0, with 5 bases in between. CDR3 size: 11 residues. The CDR3 DNA follows: TGCAGTGCCAGGGTGAACACTGAAGCTTTCTTT. Amino acid sequence: CSARVNTEAFF.